Listed below are T cell receptor beta chains from one sample, sequenced in a study of T cell responses to AZD1222 COVID-19 vaccine. Sequencing was performed with immunoSEQ multiplex PCR; in TCRdb, only in-frame clones are kept and a portion is missing. This sample has some 180,000 clones, with around 92% found just once. The sample consisted of peripheral blood, taken on day 0 of AZD1222 vaccination. All receptors derive from an adult in good health. Both conserved end residues are part of each CDR3. A D gene is named only where the DNA matches it firmly. Size tells how often a clone was seen (once, few, many) or the class of an expanded clone, and some rows leave it out.

16 TRBD1 TRBJ1-2 TRBV4-2 . TGTGCCAGCAGCCAGGAGCTCCGACAGGGGAGTTTTGGCTACACCTTC CASSQELRQGSFGYTF
16 TRBD1 TRBJ1-2 TRBV6-5 . TGTGCCAGCAGTTACTCCCCGGAAGGGGGCTTCTATGGCTACACCTTC CASSYSPEGGFYGYTF
13 TRBD2 TRBJ2-1 TRBV13 . TGTGCCAGCAGCTTAGTGGGGGGGGATGAGCAGTTCTTC CASSLVGGDEQFF
15 TRBD1 TRBJ1-1 TRBV29-1 . TGCAGCGTTGAGGACAGGGGGCGTTTGGTCGGGCGGGCTTTCTTT CSVEDRGRLVGRAFF
14 TRBD1 TRBJ1-2 TRBV24-1 once TGTGCCACCAGTGATTCCTTACAGGGGGGCGGCTACACCTTC CATSDSLQGGGYTF
15 TRBD1 TRBJ1-4 TRBV18 once TGTGCCAGCTCACCCCGGACAGGGGGACAGGAAAAACTGTTTTTT CASSPRTGGQEKLFF
11 . TRBJ1-2 TRBV12-3/TRBV12-4 . TGTGCCAGCAGCAATGGCTATGGCTACACCTTC CASSNGYGYTF
14 . TRBJ1-1 TRBV18 . TGTGCCAGCTCACTAGCGTCAACGGGGACTGAAGCTTTCTTT CASSLASTGTEAFF
15 TRBD2 TRBJ2-7 TRBV3-1/TRBV3-2 . TGTGCCAGCAGTGCGCTAGCGGGAGGGCCGAACGAGCAGTACTTC CASSALAGGPNEQYF
13 TRBD2 TRBJ2-7 TRBV19 once TGTGCCAGTAAAGTAGCGGGACCCTACGAGCAGTACTTC CASKVAGPYEQYF
13 . TRBJ1-2 TRBV19 . TGTGCCAGTAGTATAGGGACAGACTATGGCTACACCTTC CASSIGTDYGYTF
15 . TRBJ1-4 TRBV5-1 once TGCGCCAGCAGCGGGCAGGGAAAACCCAATGAAAAACTGTTTTTT CASSGQGKPNEKLFF
13 . TRBJ1-1 TRBV13 . TGTGCCAGCGCTCTGGCGGCGAACACTGAAGCTTTCTTT CASALAANTEAFF
15 . TRBJ1-1 TRBV3-1/TRBV3-2 . TGTGCCAGCAGCCGGAACCTGGGACAAAACACTGAAGCTTTCTTT CASSRNLGQNTEAFF
18 . TRBJ1-5 TRBV18 . TGTGCCAGCTCAGAAGGGGCCTCCAACAGGAATAGCAATCAGCCCCAGCATTTT CASSEGASNRNSNQPQHF
16 . TRBJ1-2 TRBV25-1 . TGTGCCAGCAGTGAATATTTTCTTGGGGATAACTATGGCTACACCTTC CASSEYFLGDNYGYTF
14 . TRBJ1-1 TRBV5-5 once TGTGCCAGCAGCTTGGAAGCTTTCAACACTGAAGCTTTCTTT CASSLEAFNTEAFF
13 . TRBJ2-1 TRBV5-1 . TGCGCCAGCAGCTTCCGGGTTTACAATGAGCAGTTCTTC CASSFRVYNEQFF
13 . TRBJ1-2 TRBV7-2 . TGTGCCAGCAGCCCGGACAGCACCTATGGCTACACCTTC CASSPDSTYGYTF
15 . TRBJ1-3 TRBV28 . TGTGCCAGCCAGGGAGGCGGGTTCTCTGGAAACACCATATATTTT CASQGGGFSGNTIYF
15 . TRBJ1-5 TRBV15 . TGTGCCACCAGCTTACTCCAGGGAGCGAATCAGCCCCAGCATTTT CATSLLQGANQPQHF
13 . TRBJ1-4 TRBV12-3/TRBV12-4 . TGTGCCAGCAGCAGGGACCTTAATGAAAAACTGTTTTTT CASSRDLNEKLFF
16 TRBD2 TRBJ2-3 TRBV6-2/TRBV6-3 . TGTGCCAGCAGCTTCGGACTAGCGGGGACCAAGTATACGCAGTATTTT CASSFGLAGTKYTQYF
16 TRBD2 TRBJ2-1 TRBV27 . TGTGCCAGCAGTGCCTTAACTAGCGGGTTTTACAATGAGCAGTTCTTC CASSALTSGFYNEQFF
14 TRBD1 TRBJ1-1 TRBV5-6 . TGTGCCAGCAGCTGGGACAGGGCCTCGCCTGAAGCTTTCTTT CASSWDRASPEAFF
15 . TRBJ2-5 TRBV6-5 . TGTGCCAGCAGTTACCGAGCGGTTCATCAAGAGACCCAGTACTTC CASSYRAVHQETQYF
15 . TRBJ1-6 TRBV4-2 . TGTGCCAGCAGCCAAGATGGGGCAGGGGCTTCACCCCTCCACTTT CASSQDGAGASPLHF
14 . TRBJ2-7 TRBV18 . TGTGCCAGCTCACCACCGTGGGGAATCGCCGAGCAGTACTTC CASSPPWGIAEQYF
14 . TRBJ1-2 TRBV7-9 . TGTGCCAGCAGCTTAGCGGCGGACCGCTATGGCTACACCTTC CASSLAADRYGYTF
14 . TRBJ2-7 TRBV29-1 . TGCAGCGTTGAAAAGGAGGCGAGTTCCTACGAGCAGTACTTC CSVEKEASSYEQYF
15 . TRBJ2-7 TRBV2 . TGTGCCAGCAGTGTGTCCGACAGGAGAAATGCCGAGCAGTACTTC CASSVSDRRNAEQYF
15 TRBD1 TRBJ1-2 TRBV16 . TGTGCCAGCAGCCGACAGGGGGCGCTTGACTATGGCTACACCTTC CASSRQGALDYGYTF
12 . TRBJ1-1 TRBV5-4 . TGTGCCAGCAGCTTGTGGGGACACGAAGCTTTCTTT CASSLWGHEAFF
16 . TRBJ2-2 TRBV7-8 . TGTGCCAGCAGCTTAGTAGGACGCACTAACACCGGGGAGCTGTTTTTT CASSLVGRTNTGELFF
14 . TRBJ1-1 TRBV9 . TGTGCCAGCAGCCAGGAGGGGGTCGGTCGGCGGGCTTTCTTT CASSQEGVGRRAFF
12 . TRBJ2-7 TRBV5-6 . TGTGCCAGCAGTTTCGGCGACTACGAGCAGTACTTC CASSFGDYEQYF
14 . TRBJ1-1 TRBV19 once TGTGCCAGTAGTCCTTTGACAGAGGGGTTAAAAGCTTTCTTT CASSPLTEGLKAFF
15 TRBD2 TRBJ2-1 TRBV7-8 . TGTGCCAGCAGCCTCCGGGAGGGCCCCTACAATGAGCAGTTCTTC CASSLREGPYNEQFF
14 . TRBJ1-1 TRBV12-5 . TGTGCTAGTGGTTTGGAACGCCGGAACACTGAAGCTTTCTTT CASGLERRNTEAFF
15 TRBD1 TRBJ1-4 TRBV19 . TGTGCCAGTAGTGCCGACAGGGAATACGCTGAAAAACTGTTTTTT CASSADREYAEKLFF
16 . TRBJ2-5 TRBV2 . TGTGCCAGCAGTGGGGGGGACCGTCGAGGGGAAGAGACCCAGTACTTC CASSGGDRRGEETQYF
13 . TRBJ2-1 TRBV24-1 few TGTGCCACCAGCACTGAAAAAGGGAATGAGCAGTTCTTC CATSTEKGNEQFF
16 TRBD1 TRBJ1-1 TRBV9 once TGTGCCAGCAGCGCACCTCTGACAGGGAGACTTACTGAAGCTTTCTTT CASSAPLTGRLTEAFF
14 TRBD1 TRBJ2-7 TRBV3-1/TRBV3-2 few TGTGCCAGCAGCCAGACAGGGGGCAACTACGAGCAGTACTTC CASSQTGGNYEQYF
15 . TRBJ2-2 TRBV4-3 once TGCGCCAGCAGCCAAGGGCAACCCGGCGCCGGGGAGCTGTTTTTT CASSQGQPGAGELFF
18 TRBD2 TRBJ2-3 TRBV2 . TGTGCCAGCAGAGCTTATCGGACTAGCGGGGGGAAGGGAGATACGCAGTATTTT CASRAYRTSGGKGDTQYF
14 . TRBJ1-2 TRBV28 . TGTGCCAGCAGTCCATCCCCAGGGAGCTATGGCTACACCTTC CASSPSPGSYGYTF
14 . TRBJ1-1 TRBV2 . TGTGCCAGCAGTATTCCATCAGTGAACACTGAAGCTTTCTTT CASSIPSVNTEAFF
14 . TRBJ2-7 TRBV6-5 . TGTGCCAGCTGGCCTACGGGACGGGCCTACGAGCAGTACTTC CASWPTGRAYEQYF
12 TRBD1 TRBJ1-2 TRBV6-5 once TGTGCCAGCCTCGGGACAGGGGCTGGCTACACCTTC CASLGTGAGYTF
13 . TRBJ1-1 TRBV5-8 . TGTGCCAGCAGCTTTAGGGGGAACACTGAAGCTTTCTTT CASSFRGNTEAFF
11 . TRBJ1-2 TRBV6-2/TRBV6-3 . TGTGCCAGCAGCTCGGGAGATGGCTACACCTTC CASSSGDGYTF
13 . TRBJ1-1 TRBV7-2 . TGTGCCAGCAGCTTAGTGTCGGCTGCTGAAGCTTTCTTT CASSLVSAAEAFF
16 . TRBJ1-6 TRBV2 once TGTGCCAGCAGTGGGGGCGGGAGCTCCTATAATTCACCCCTCCACTTT CASSGGGSSYNSPLHF
17 . TRBJ2-5 TRBV21-1 . TGTGCCACCCTAAGGGTTCTAGCGGGAAAGAAGCAAGAGACCCAGTACTTC CATLRVLAGKKQETQYF
15 . TRBJ1-3 TRBV7-6 . TGTGCCAGCAGCTTAAGTGCCTCGCGGGGAAACACCATATATTTT CASSLSASRGNTIYF
15 TRBD2 TRBJ2-1 TRBV24-1 . TGTGCCACCAGCGAAGGACTAGCGGGAGGGGATGAGCAGTTCTTC CATSEGLAGGDEQFF
17 . TRBJ1-6 TRBV6-2/TRBV6-3 . TGTGCCAGCAGTTACGACCAGGTCCCCTCTGACAATTCACCCCTCCACTTT CASSYDQVPSDNSPLHF
12 TRBD2 TRBJ2-7 TRBV7-2 once TGTGCCAGCAGTTCGGGACTATACGAGCAGTACTTC CASSSGLYEQYF
15 . TRBJ2-3 TRBV13 . TGTGCCAGCACCTACAAAAGGGCCGACACAGATACGCAGTATTTT CASTYKRADTDTQYF